The 5 T cell receptor beta chains presented below share a single source sample, sequenced in a study of a mutant IDH1 vaccine in newly diagnosed glioma. Stated time point: week 11, during vaccination. Topical imiquimod accompanied each vaccine dose, which consisted of 300 ug of mutant IDH1 20-mer peptide. TCRdb's table, derived via immunoSEQ multiplex PCR, lists solely in-frame clones and lacks some. In the table there are around 60,000 clones, 70% to 90% of which are singletons. Antigen specificity for these receptors is unknown. The starting material was PBMCs, obtained from a glioma patient whose treatment included an IDH1 peptide vaccine. These receptors were collected from a man aged 35 to 55 with glioma.

V gene TRBV11-2 combines with J gene TRBJ2-7; no clear D gene. This CDR3 is built from 15 residues. Germline CDR1 and CDR2: SGHAT and FQNNGV. V shed 5 bases and J shed 2 bases, with 16 bases lying between them. CDR3 loop: CASSLTSGEAYEQYF. The CDR3 DNA is TGTGCCAGCAGCCTCACCTCGGGTGAAGCCTACGAGCAGTACTTC.

The chain links TRBV7-2 to TRBJ2-7; 7 nucleotides agree with TRBD2. V lost 5 bases and J lost 0; bases outside the gene matches: 10. Germline-derived CDR1 and CDR2 are SGHTA and FQGNSA. This CDR3 is built from 16 residues. CDR3 sequence: CASSLDPGLYSYEQYF. The CDR3 coding sequence is TGTGCCAGCAGCCTAGATCCGGGACTATACTCCTACGAGCAGTACTTC.

The chain links TRBV4-3 to TRBJ2-3, with 13 bases identical to TRBD2. This CDR3 region has 15 residues. CDR1 and CDR2 from the germline V gene are LGHNA and YSLEER. Trimming cost V 3 bases and J 11 bases; bases outside gene matches: 8. The DNA of the CDR3 is TGCGCCAGCAGCCAGGGCCGGACTAGCGGGAGAAAGCAGTATTTT. It codes for CASSQGRTSGRKQYF.

Only a few counts were recorded for this clone. The rearrangement links TRBV25-1 to TRBJ2-7, with TRBD1 identical over 8 bases. Germline trimming cut 2 bases from V and 2 bases from J; bases unmatched to any gene: 5. Germline V gives CDR1 MGHDK, CDR2 SYGVNS. The CDR3 contains 15 residues. The CDR3 here is CASSEGNRGTYEQYF. The CDR3 region has the DNA TGTGCCAGCAGTGAAGGGAACAGGGGGACCTACGAGCAGTACTTC.

The J gene is TRBJ1-2, the V gene TRBV11-2; D ambiguous. V was shortened by 6 bases and J by 8 bases, with 13 bases between the two germline ends. The CDR3 covers 12 residues. Germline assignment: CDR1 SGHAT and CDR2 FQNNGV. CDR3 region: CASSWEPRGYTF. The DNA for the CDR3 is TGTGCCAGCAGTTGGGAACCTCGAGGCTACACCTTC.